The 23 T cell receptor beta chains below all came from one sample that was sequenced in a study of PD-L1 blockade in urothelial cancer. Method: immunoSEQ multiplex PCR; TCRdb's copy keeps in-frame clones and lacks some. Of tens of thousands of clones listed, roughly four fifths were seen once; the top ten hold approximately 2.9%. Specimen: PBMCs, collected around atezolizumab (anti-PD-L1) treatment. The receptors originated from an older man with urothelial cancer.

The chain is built from TRBV4-3 and TRBJ1-1; TRBD1 aligns across 9 bases. Germline V gives CDR1 LGHNA, CDR2 YSLEER. The CDR3 spans 16 residues. Trimming removed 1 base from V and 1 base from J; junction bases left unmatched: 4. This CDR3 reads CASSQGPTGGNTEAFF. In nucleotides, the CDR3 is TGCGCCAGCAGCCAAGGACCGACAGGGGGGAACACTGAAGCTTTCTTT.

The chain employs TRBV14 and TRBJ1-3; D is undetermined. V lost 1 base to trimming and J lost 2 bases, with 6 bases between them. The CDR3 loop spans 14 amino acids. Germline V gene lookup returns CDR1 SGHDN and CDR2 FVKESK. The CDR3 DNA is TGTGCCAGCAGCCAAGTGTCAGCTGGAAACACCATATATTTT. It codes for CASSQVSAGNTIYF.

The V gene is TRBV10-3, the J gene TRBJ2-1; 9 positions match TRBD2. CDR3 size: 15 residues. The J segment lost 8 bases and the V segment lost 4 bases, leaving 9 bases of the junction unmatched. Germline CDR1 reads ENHRY; CDR2 reads SYGVKD. This CDR3 reads CAISVGGRAGDEQFF. For the CDR3, the DNA is TGTGCCATCAGTGTAGGCGGGAGGGCCGGGGATGAGCAGTTCTTC.

The J gene is TRBJ2-1, the V gene TRBV7-9; 8 bases agree with TRBD2. With 2 bases clipped from V and 3 bases from J, the junction kept 3 bases outside the gene matches. CDR1 is SEHNR, CDR2 FQNEAQ, per germline (reference sequence). This CDR3 comprises 15 residues. CDR3: CASSLLAGSYNEQFF. Here the CDR3 DNA reads TGTGCCAGCAGCTTATTAGCGGGAAGCTACAATGAGCAGTTCTTC.

This clone is a singleton in its sample. V usage is TRBV19 and J usage is TRBJ2-7, with 9 nucleotides matching TRBD1. Germline trimming cut 4 bases from V and 4 bases from J; bases unmatched to any gene: 5. The CDR3 is 14 residues long. Germline V gives CDR1 LNHDA, CDR2 SQIVND (reference sequence). CDR3 coding DNA: TGTGCCAGTAGTAGGGACAGGGAAAATTACGAGCAGTACTTC. This translates into CASSRDRENYEQYF.

The V call is TRBV7-6, the J call TRBJ2-3, with TRBD2 identical over 7 bases. Unmatched junction bases numbered 10, after V lost 2 bases and J lost 5 bases. CDR3 size: 16 residues. Germline V gene data show CDR1 as SGHVS and CDR2 as FNYEAQ. Here the CDR3 DNA reads TGTGCCAGCAGCTTACAGGCTAGCGGCCAGGGAGATACGCAGTATTTT. This translates into CASSLQASGQGDTQYF.

This clone was seen a handful of times. The rearrangement joins TRBV6-4 to TRBJ1-5, with 10 bases identical to TRBD1. The CDR3 has 14 amino acids. Germline lookup yields CDR1 MRHNA and CDR2 SNTAGT. J gave up 11 bases and V 0 bases, and 4 bases lay outside the gene matches. This CDR3 is CASSDSRDRGAQHF. In DNA form, the CDR3 reads TGTGCCAGCAGTGACTCGAGGGACAGGGGAGCCCAGCATTTT.

V usage is TRBV25-1 and J usage is TRBJ1-3, with D perhaps matching TRBD1 (5 bases). Germline lookup yields CDR1 MGHDK and CDR2 SYGVNS. V lost 7 bases to trimming and J lost 2 bases, with 12 bases between them. The CDR3 consists of 14 residues. DNA for the CDR3: TGTGCCAGCACCGCGGGGGGGGCTGGAAACACCATATATTTT. It translates to CASTAGGAGNTIYF.

CDR3 DNA: TGCGCCAGCAGCCAACAAGGCGGGAGGGCCTACGAGCAGTACTTC. Translation gives CASSQQGGRAYEQYF. The V call is TRBV4-3, the J call TRBJ2-7; TRBD2 matches 9 bases. The CDR3 is 15 residues long. The J segment lost 2 bases and the V segment lost 2 bases, leaving 4 bases of the junction unmatched. Germline-derived CDR1 and CDR2 are LGHNA and YSLEER.

The genes are TRBV13 and TRBJ1-2; D is undetermined. Germline V gene lookup returns CDR1 PRHDT and CDR2 FYEKMQ (reference sequence). This CDR3 region has 17 residues. The V gene lost 4 bases and the J gene lost 1 base, with 19 bases spanning the gap. CDR3 loop: CASSWSRWIIDNYGYTF. In nucleotides, the CDR3 is TGTGCCAGCAGCTGGTCCAGGTGGATAATTGATAACTATGGCTACACCTTC. The complete variable domain, with remaining parts taken from reference TRBV13 and TRBJ1-2, reads AAGVIQSPRHLIKEKRETATLKCYPIPRHDTVYWYQQGPGQDPQFLISFYEKMQSDKGSIPDRFSAQQFSDYHSELNMSSLELGDSALYFCASSWSRWIIDNYGYTFGSGTRLTVV.

Details on this clone: Compared with germline, one end of the junction differs, possibly owing to a read error. The chain joins TRBV7-2 to TRBJ1-2, with 9 bases matching TRBD1. Germline CDR1 reads SGHTA; CDR2 reads FQGNSA. The CDR3 covers 14 residues. DNA of the CDR3: TGTGCCAGCAGCTTAGTAGCGGGACAGGGAGTGACCCCCTTC. This encodes CASSLVAGQGVTPF.

The V and J genes are TRBV7-9 and TRBJ1-5, with 7 nucleotides matching TRBD1. Trimming took 3 bases from V and 4 from J; bases not matched to a gene: 15. This CDR3 region has 18 residues. The germline gives CDR1 SEHNR, CDR2 FQNEAQ (reference sequence). As DNA, the CDR3 is TGTGCCAGCAGCTTCTCTGTTGTCATGACAGGGATAAATCAGCCCCAGCATTTT. Protein product: CASSFSVVMTGINQPQHF. Supplemented by reference TRBV7-9 and TRBJ1-5, the full variable domain reads DTGVSQNPRHKITKRGQNVTFRCDPISEHNRLYWYRQTLGQGPEFLTYFQNEAQLEKSRLLSDRFSAERPKGSFSTLEIQRTEQGDSAMYLCASSFSVVMTGINQPQHFGDGTRLSIL.

The V and J genes are TRBV25-1 and TRBJ1-2; TRBD1 might be the D (5 bases). The CDR3 is made up of 13 amino acids. The germline CDR1 and CDR2 sequences are MGHDK and SYGVNS. The V gene lost 6 bases and the J gene lost 4 bases, with 12 bases spanning the gap. CDR3 in DNA: TGTGCCAGCAGCGAACAGGAAGCCTATGGCTACACCTTC. The encoded protein is CASSEQEAYGYTF.

This clone rates as medium-sized. The genes are TRBV11-2 and TRBJ2-7; perhaps TRBD1 as D (5 bases). Germline CDR1 is SGHAT and CDR2 is FQNNGV. V gave up 2 bases and J gave up 4 bases, with 9 bases separating them. The CDR3 is 13 residues long. The DNA for the CDR3 is TGTGCCAGCAGCTTAAGGGGATTATACGAGCAGTACTTC. Protein product: CASSLRGLYEQYF.

This clone was detected only once. This chain connects TRBV30 to TRBJ1-2; D unresolved. Germline V gene data show CDR1 as GTSNPN and CDR2 as SVGIG (reference sequence). The CDR3 is made up of 12 amino acids. Deletions cut 2 bases from V and 7 bases from J, with 11 bases between. The CDR3 is CAWSILTIGYTF. The CDR3 nucleotides read TGTGCCTGGAGTATTTTAACTATTGGCTACACCTTC.

V usage is TRBV6-1 and J usage is TRBJ1-2; maybe TRBD1 (6 bases). This CDR3 contains 15 residues. CDR1 is MNHNS, CDR2 SASEGT, per germline. The ends were cut back, 6 bases at V and 0 bases at J, with 14 bases in the middle. CDR3 amino acids: CASSTGGRANYGYTF. In DNA form, the CDR3 reads TGTGCCAGCAGCACGGGGGGCCGAGCTAACTATGGCTACACCTTC.

This clone was recorded a few times. The J gene is TRBJ1-1, the V gene TRBV27, with TRBD1 matching 7 bases. J lost 4 bases, V lost 6 bases, and 5 bases had no gene match. This CDR3 has 13 amino acids. Germline V gives CDR1 MNHEY, CDR2 SMNVEV (reference sequence). As DNA, the CDR3 is TGTGCCAGCAGGCATTCAGGGGGCACTGAAGCTTTCTTT. Its protein is CASRHSGGTEAFF.

The genes are TRBV30 and TRBJ2-2; 9 bases line up with TRBD2. Germline V gene data show CDR1 as GTSNPN and CDR2 as SVGIG (reference sequence). This CDR3 spans 17 amino acids. Trimming took 0 bases from V and 4 from J; bases not matched to a gene: 9. CDR3 in DNA: TGTGCCTGGAGTGTACGTCCCTTAGCGGGAGTCACCGGGGAGCTGTTTTTT. Translating it yields CAWSVRPLAGVTGELFF. The complete variable domain, with remaining parts taken from reference TRBV30 and TRBJ2-2, reads SQTIHQWPATLVQPVGSPLSLECTVEGTSNPNLYWYRQAAGRGLQLLFYSVGIGQISSEVPQNLSASRPQDRQFILSSKKLLLSDSGFYLCAWSVRPLAGVTGELFFGEGSRLTVL.

V is TRBV19 and J is TRBJ2-3, with D unclear. Trimming left V 4 bases short and J 1 base short, with 12 bases between. Germline assignment: CDR1 LNHDA and CDR2 SQIVND (reference sequence). The CDR3 contains 15 residues. This CDR3 reads CASSSLVSGTDTQYF. CDR3 nucleotides: TGTGCCAGTAGTAGCCTTGTATCGGGCACAGATACGCAGTATTTT.

The genes are TRBV7-2 and TRBJ1-2, with TRBD1 matching 7 bases. The CDR3 covers 15 residues. J was trimmed by 4 bases and V by 2 bases; bases with no gene match: 7. Germline V gene sequence: CDR1 SGHTA, CDR2 FQGNSA. The CDR3 reads CASSLNGQVIYGYTF. Here the CDR3 DNA reads TGTGCCAGCAGCTTAAACGGACAGGTCATCTATGGCTACACCTTC.

The chain employs TRBV6-1 and TRBJ1-1; no definite D call. V dropped 4 bases and J dropped 1 base, with 10 bases sitting between them. The CDR3 is made up of 14 amino acids. Germline V gene lookup returns CDR1 MNHNS and CDR2 SASEGT. The CDR3 bases are TGTGCCAGCAGTGGATTAGGAGGGAACACTGAAGCTTTCTTT. It encodes CASSGLGGNTEAFF.

The rearrangement links TRBV6-1 to TRBJ1-2; the D is unclear. Germline V gene data show CDR1 as MNHNS and CDR2 as SASEGT. Trimming stripped 2 bases from V and 4 bases from J, with 8 bases between. The CDR3 is made up of 13 amino acids. The DNA for the CDR3 is TGTGCCAGCAGTGAATTCGCGCTCTATGGCTACACCTTC. Protein: CASSEFALYGYTF.

The V gene is TRBV7-3, the J gene TRBJ2-5, with a tentative D call TRBD1 (5 bases). Deletions cut 5 bases from V and 7 bases from J, with 14 bases between. The germline gives CDR1 SGHTA, CDR2 FQGTGA. There are 13 residues in the CDR3. CDR3 sequence: CASSRNERGTQYF. Written as DNA, the CDR3 is TGTGCCAGCAGCCGCAACGAAAGGGGGACCCAGTACTTC.